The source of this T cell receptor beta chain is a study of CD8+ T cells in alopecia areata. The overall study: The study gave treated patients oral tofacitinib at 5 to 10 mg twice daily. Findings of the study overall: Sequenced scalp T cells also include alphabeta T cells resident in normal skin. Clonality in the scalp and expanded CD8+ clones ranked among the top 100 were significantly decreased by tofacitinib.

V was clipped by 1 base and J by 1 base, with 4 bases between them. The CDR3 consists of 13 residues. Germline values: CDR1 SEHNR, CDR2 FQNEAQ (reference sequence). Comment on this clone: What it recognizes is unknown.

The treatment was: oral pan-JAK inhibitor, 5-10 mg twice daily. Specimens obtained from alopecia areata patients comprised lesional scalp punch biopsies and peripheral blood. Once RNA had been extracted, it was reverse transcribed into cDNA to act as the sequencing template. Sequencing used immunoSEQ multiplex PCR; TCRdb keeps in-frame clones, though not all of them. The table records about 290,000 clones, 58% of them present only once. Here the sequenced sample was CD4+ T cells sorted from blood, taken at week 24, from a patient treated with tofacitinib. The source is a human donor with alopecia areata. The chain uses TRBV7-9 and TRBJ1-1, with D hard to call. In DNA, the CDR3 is TGTGCCAGCAGCTTAGGACGGAACACTGAAGCTTTCTTT. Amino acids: CASSLGRNTEAFF. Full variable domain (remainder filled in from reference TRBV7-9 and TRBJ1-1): DTGVSQNPRHKITKRGQNVTFRCDPISEHNRLYWYRQTLGQGPEFLTYFQNEAQLEKSRLLSDRFSAERPKGSFSTLEIQRTEQGDSAMYLCASSLGRNTEAFFGQGTRLTVV.